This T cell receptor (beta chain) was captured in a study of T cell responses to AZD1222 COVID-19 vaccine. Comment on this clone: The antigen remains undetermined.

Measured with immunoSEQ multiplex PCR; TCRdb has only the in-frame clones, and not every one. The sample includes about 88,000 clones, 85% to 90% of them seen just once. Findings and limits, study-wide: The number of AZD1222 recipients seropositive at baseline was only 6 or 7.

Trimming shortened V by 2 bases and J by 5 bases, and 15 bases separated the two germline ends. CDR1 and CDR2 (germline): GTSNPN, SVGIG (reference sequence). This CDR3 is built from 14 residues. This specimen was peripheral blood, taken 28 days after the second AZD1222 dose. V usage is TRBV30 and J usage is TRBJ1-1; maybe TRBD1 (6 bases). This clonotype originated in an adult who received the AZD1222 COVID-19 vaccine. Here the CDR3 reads CAWSQGGHSTEAFF. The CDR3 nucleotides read TGTGCCTGGAGTCAAGGGGGGCATTCGACTGAAGCTTTCTTT.